One sample yielded the 14 T cell receptor beta chains listed below, sequenced in a study of cytomegalovirus exposure and HLA in healthy donors. 60 Vbeta and 13 Jbeta primers were used in PCR. Method: immunoSEQ multiplex PCR; TCRdb's copy keeps in-frame clones and lacks some. This sample's table has approximately 150,000 clones. Sequencing input: PBMCs. The receptors were gathered from a woman in her thirties or forties in good health and CMV-seronegative.

The chain recombines TRBV4-3 with TRBJ1-6; 9 bases match TRBD1. V dropped 3 bases and J dropped 0; count of bases not matched to a gene: 9. This CDR3 region has 19 residues. Germline CDR1 is LGHNA and CDR2 is YSLEER. CDR3 DNA sequence: TGCGCCAGCAGCCAGGGAGAGGGACAGGGACGCTCCTATAATTCACCCCTCCACTTT. Translated, it gives CASSQGEGQGRSYNSPLHF.

The chain is built from TRBV28 and TRBJ1-2, with 10 bases aligning to TRBD1. V shed 6 bases and J 4 bases; nucleotides not matched to a gene: 8. Germline values: CDR1 MDHEN, CDR2 SYDVKM. This CDR3 region has 15 residues. DNA of the CDR3: TGTGCCAGCAGGTCCGGACAGGGGGTTCTCTATGGCTACACCTTC. Translating it yields CASRSGQGVLYGYTF.

The V gene is TRBV5-1, the J gene TRBJ1-2, with TRBD1 identical over 7 bases. J was trimmed by 4 bases and V by 1 base; bases with no gene match: 4. This CDR3 is built from 14 residues. Germline CDR1 SGHRS, CDR2 YFSETQ. CDR3 DNA sequence: TGCGCCAGCAGCTTGTCAGGGGGGATCTATGGCTACACCTTC. This sequence encodes CASSLSGGIYGYTF.

The chain joins TRBV7-9 to TRBJ2-3, with no clear D. Germline V gene data show CDR1 as SEHNR and CDR2 as FQNEAQ (reference sequence). V lost 3 bases and J 6 bases, leaving 13 bases between the germline ends. This CDR3 has 14 residues. CDR3: CASSLRSYPDTQYF. The CDR3, as DNA: TGTGCCAGCAGCTTGAGGTCCTACCCGGATACGCAGTATTTT.

The chain couples TRBV6-4 to TRBJ2-1, with a weak D call TRBD1 (5 bases). This CDR3 region has 15 residues. Between the trimmed V and J ends, which lost 2 bases and 1 base, there was a span of 9 bases. Germline assignment: CDR1 MRHNA and CDR2 SNTAGT. The CDR3, as DNA: TGTGCCAGCAGTGACCGGGCAGGGTCCTACAATGAGCAGTTCTTC. Translation gives CASSDRAGSYNEQFF.

The J gene is TRBJ2-2, the V gene TRBV25-1; 8 bases agree with TRBD1. The CDR3 covers 14 residues. Losses at the gene ends were 6 bases for V and 7 bases for J; bases not matched to a gene: 7. Germline V lookup: CDR1 MGHDK, CDR2 SYGVNS. CDR3 DNA: TGTGCCAGCAGGCCTTGGACAGGGATCGGGGAGCTGTTTTTT. Its protein product is CASRPWTGIGELFF.

The gene calls are TRBV7-2 and TRBJ1-2, with 7 bases aligning to TRBD1. The CDR3 sequence is 11 residues long. CDR1 SGHTA and CDR2 FQGNSA come from the germline V gene. The J segment lost 13 bases and the V segment lost 5 bases, leaving 7 bases of the junction unmatched. This CDR3 reads CASSPRTGSTF. The CDR3 DNA is TGTGCCAGCAGCCCAAGGACAGGATCCACCTTC.

V usage is TRBV29-1 and J usage is TRBJ1-2, with D uncertain. V was shortened by 2 bases and J by 7 bases, with 8 bases between the two germline ends. The CDR3 is made up of 11 amino acids. Germline CDR1 is SQVTM and CDR2 is ANQGSEA. The CDR3 reads CSVESRLGYTF. CDR3 sequence (DNA): TGCAGCGTTGAATCGCGACTTGGCTACACCTTC.

CDR3 bases: TGTGCCAGCAGCCTTGCGGGGGTTGACACAGATACGCAGTATTTT. This gives the protein CASSLAGVDTDTQYF. The V and J genes are TRBV21-1 and TRBJ2-3; the D call in the table, TRBD2, was not verified against the DNA. TRBV21-1 is designated a pseudogene. The CDR3 runs to 15 residues.

V and J are TRBV4-3 and TRBJ2-1, with D unresolved. The germline V gene encodes CDR1 LGHNA and CDR2 YSLEER. CDR3 length: 14 amino acids. V shed 6 bases and J shed 0 bases, with 9 bases lying between them. CDR3 bases: TGCGCCAGCAGTAGAGCTGGCTCCTACAATGAGCAGTTCTTC. Protein sequence: CASSRAGSYNEQFF.

In regard to this clone: Other DNA sequences in this specimen translate into the identical CDR3. This sequence joins TRBV28 and TRBJ2-6, with unresolved D. Germline V gene sequence: CDR1 MDHEN, CDR2 SYDVKM. The CDR3 has 15 amino acids. The V gene lost 6 bases and the J gene lost 1 base, with 10 bases spanning the gap. CDR3 sequence (DNA): TGTGCCAGCAGATCCTACGGTTCTGGGGCCAACGTCCTGACTTTC. This translates into CASRSYGSGANVLTF.

V gene TRBV6-1 combines with J gene TRBJ1-2; 10 bases are a match to TRBD1. V lost 5 bases, J lost 4 bases, and 7 bases stayed unmatched. Germline V gives CDR1 MNHNS, CDR2 SASEGT. This CDR3 has 15 amino acids. CDR3: CASSNPGTGVYGYTF. CDR3 nucleotides: TGTGCCAGCAGTAACCCCGGGACAGGGGTCTATGGCTACACCTTC.

V is TRBV5-1 and J is TRBJ2-5; 12 positions match TRBD1. The V segment lost 4 bases and the J segment 5 bases; nucleotides outside the gene matches: 6. CDR3 length equals 15 residues. Germline assignment: CDR1 SGHRS and CDR2 YFSETQ. The CDR3 DNA reads TGCGCCAGCAGCCCCGGGACAGGGGGCAGGGAGACCCAGTACTTC. This translates into CASSPGTGGRETQYF.

V is TRBV6-4 and J is TRBJ2-2; perhaps TRBD2 as D (6 bases). This CDR3 region has 13 residues. V was pared by 8 bases and J by 7 bases, with 14 bases between. CDR1 and CDR2 (germline): MRHNA, SNTAGT. CDR3 amino acids: CASSRLVDGELFF. For the CDR3, the DNA is TGTGCCAGCTCCAGACTAGTAGACGGGGAGCTGTTTTTT.